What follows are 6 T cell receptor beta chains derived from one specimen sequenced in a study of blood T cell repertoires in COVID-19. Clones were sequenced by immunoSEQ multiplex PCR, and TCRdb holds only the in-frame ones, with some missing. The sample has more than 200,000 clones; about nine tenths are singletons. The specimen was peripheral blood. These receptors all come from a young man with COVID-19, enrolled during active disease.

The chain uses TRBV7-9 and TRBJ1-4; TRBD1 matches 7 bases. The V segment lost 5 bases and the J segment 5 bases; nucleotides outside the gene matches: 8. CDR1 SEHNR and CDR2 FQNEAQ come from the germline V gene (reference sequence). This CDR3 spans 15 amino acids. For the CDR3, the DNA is TGTGCCAGCAGCATTACAGGGGTGTGGAATGAAAAACTGTTTTTT. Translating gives CASSITGVWNEKLFF.

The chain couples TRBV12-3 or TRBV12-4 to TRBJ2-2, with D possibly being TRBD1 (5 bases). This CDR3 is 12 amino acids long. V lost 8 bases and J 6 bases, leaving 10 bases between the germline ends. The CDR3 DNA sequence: TGTGCCAGCGGCAGGGATGCCGGGGAGCTGTTTTTT. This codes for CASGRDAGELFF.

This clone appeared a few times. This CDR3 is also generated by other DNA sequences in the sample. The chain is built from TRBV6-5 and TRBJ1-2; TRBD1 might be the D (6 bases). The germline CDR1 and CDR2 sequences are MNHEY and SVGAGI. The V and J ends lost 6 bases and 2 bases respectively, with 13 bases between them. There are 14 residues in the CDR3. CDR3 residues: CASRTGTLNYGYTF. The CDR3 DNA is TGTGCCAGCAGAACCGGGACATTAAACTATGGCTACACCTTC.

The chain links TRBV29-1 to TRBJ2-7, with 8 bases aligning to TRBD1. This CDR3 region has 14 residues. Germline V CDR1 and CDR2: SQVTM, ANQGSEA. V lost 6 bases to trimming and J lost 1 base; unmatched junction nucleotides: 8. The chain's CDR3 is CSVPVRQGSYEQYF. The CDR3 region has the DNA TGCAGCGTCCCTGTGCGACAGGGGTCCTACGAGCAGTACTTC.

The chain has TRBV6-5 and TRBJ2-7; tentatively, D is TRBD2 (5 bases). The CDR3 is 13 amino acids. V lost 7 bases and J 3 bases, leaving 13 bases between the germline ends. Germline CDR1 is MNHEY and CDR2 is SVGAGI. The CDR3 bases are TGTGCCAGCACGGGGTTATACGGCTACGAGCAGTACTTC. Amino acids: CASTGLYGYEQYF.

As DNA, the CDR3 is TGCAGCGCCGTTCTTAGAACTGGAAACACCATATATTTT. Translated: CSAVLRTGNTIYF. The genes are TRBV29-1 and TRBJ1-3, with D hard to call. Germline V gives CDR1 SQVTM, CDR2 ANQGSEA. This CDR3 spans 13 amino acids. Trimming shortened V by 7 bases and J by 2 bases, and 12 bases separated the two germline ends.